This TCR beta chain was captured by sequencing in a study of T cells in tuberculosis. CDR1 and CDR2 (germline): MGHRA, YSYEKL. V shed 1 base and J 2 bases; nucleotides not matched to a gene: 13. This CDR3 has 18 amino acids. TCRdb's table, derived via immunoSEQ multiplex PCR, lists solely in-frame clones and lacks some. The table has under 40,000 clones, 93% seen once. This TCR was recovered from a donor under 30 with latent tuberculosis or without tuberculosis infection. The gene calls are TRBV4-1 and TRBJ1-2; the match to TRBD1 covers 7 bases. Sequenced material: PBMCs. Here the CDR3 reads CASSQVGTDPKGNYGYTF. As DNA, the CDR3 is TGCGCCAGCAGCCAAGTCGGGACAGACCCCAAAGGGAACTATGGCTACACCTTC.